This passage covers 6 T cell receptor beta chains from one sample sequenced in a study of Graves' ophthalmopathy and Graves' hyperthyroidism (dated by TCRdb to 2016 to 2019). TCRdb shows the sequencer as Illumina HiSeq 2000. TCR beta CDR3 regions were amplified from RNA transcripts for repertoire sequencing. A first-round RT-PCR used HTBI primers with the Qiagen OneStep RT-PCR kit, followed by a second-round multiplex PCR, size selection and purification. Using fastp trimming at Q25 and MiXCR clonotype assembly, TCRdb reanalyzed the public sequencing data and kept in-frame beta chains. Records with the same CDR3 protein are collapsed into one entry carrying the most frequent genes and DNA. This sample is represented by hundreds of thousands of distinct CDR3 sequences; more than 40% of them were singletons. The ten top clones hold 3% to 3.5% of the sample. The material sequenced was peripheral blood. The source of these receptors is an adult man with Graves' ophthalmopathy.

As concerns this clonotype: The conserved closing phenylalanine or tryptophan is absent in this CDR3, likely reflecting a read error. The rearrangement links TRBV7-9 to TRBJ1-6, with D possibly being TRBD1 (5 bases). Germline V CDR1 and CDR2: SEHNR, FQNEAQ (reference sequence). The ends were cut back, 6 bases at V and 11 bases at J, with 17 bases in the middle. This CDR3 comprises 14 residues. The CDR3 bases are TGTGCCAGCAGGACCGGGCCAGGGCGGACACCCCTCCACTCT. Amino acid sequence: CASRTGPGRTPLHS.

This clonotype has only a few counts. The genes are TRBV7-9 and TRBJ2-7, with 9 bases aligning to TRBD1. Trimming took 3 bases from V and 4 from J; bases not matched to a gene: 7. Germline values: CDR1 SEHNR, CDR2 FQNEAQ (reference sequence). This CDR3 has 15 residues. The CDR3 coding sequence is TGTGCCAGCAGCTTCACGGACAGGGGAGGTTACGAGCAGTACTTC. It codes for CASSFTDRGGYEQYF.

Remarks on this clonotype: This clone may be a read error of a much larger clone one base away. The chain carries TRBV24-1 and TRBJ2-2; maybe TRBD1 (6 bases). Germline V gives CDR1 KGHDR, CDR2 SFDVKD. The V end was cut by 8 bases, the J end by 1 base, with 10 bases between. CDR3 length equals 14 residues. This CDR3 is CATKGDGNTGELFF. CDR3 nucleotides: TGTGCCACCAAGGGGGACGGGAACACCGGGGAGCTGTTTTTT.

The V gene is TRBV3-1, the J gene TRBJ2-5; 7 bases agree with TRBD1. Germline-derived CDR1 and CDR2 are LGHDT and YNNKEL (reference sequence). The CDR3 sequence is 15 residues long. Trimming cost V 2 bases and J 5 bases; bases outside gene matches: 8. The CDR3 reads CASSQMGQMRETQYF. CDR3 bases: TGTGCCAGCAGCCAAATGGGACAGATGCGGGAGACCCAGTACTTC.

With respect to this clonotype: The junction departs from germline at one end; a sequencing error may be responsible. This chain connects TRBV25-1 to TRBJ1-6; TRBD1 matches at 8 bases. This CDR3 contains 15 residues. Germline loops: CDR1 MGHDK, CDR2 SYGVNS. As DNA, the CDR3 is TGTGCCTGCAGTGCTCATCAGGGGGCGGATTCACCCCTCCACTTT. Translation: CACSAHQGADSPLHF.

This rearrangement joins TRBV7-9 to TRBJ2-7; the D gene is possibly TRBD1 (6 bases). V gave up 2 bases and J gave up 3 bases, with 11 bases separating them. From germline, CDR1 is SEHNR and CDR2 FQNEAQ (reference sequence). The CDR3 spans 14 residues. The CDR3 loop reads CASSLQGLVYEQYF. CDR3 in DNA: TGTGCCAGCAGCTTACAGGGGTTAGTCTACGAGCAGTACTTC.